The 14 T cell receptor beta chains in this list originate from one sample, sequenced in a study of T cell responses to AZD1222 COVID-19 vaccine. Generated by immunoSEQ multiplex PCR, the TCRdb table keeps only in-frame clones and is missing some. The sample consists of some 190,000 clones, approximately 92% of them appearing once. The sample was peripheral blood, taken on day 0 of AZD1222 vaccination. The origin of the receptors is an adult in good health.

The gene calls are TRBV6-1 and TRBJ2-2; the D gene is possibly TRBD1 (5 bases). The CDR3 runs 14 residues. The V gene's germline CDR1 is MNHNS and CDR2 SASEGT. V was pared by 0 bases and J by 13 bases, with 15 bases between. The CDR3 DNA follows: TGTGCCAGCAGTGAAGCTGGCAGAAAAAGGGGGCTGTTTTTT. This codes for CASSEAGRKRGLFF.

The chain links TRBV27 to TRBJ1-4, with D perhaps TRBD1 (6 bases). In germline, CDR1 is MNHEY, CDR2 SMNVEV (reference sequence). The ends were cut back, 6 bases at V and 6 bases at J, with 14 bases in the middle. The CDR3 totals 14 residues. The CDR3 protein is CASSSLRGDEKLFF. The CDR3 DNA reads as TGTGCCAGCAGCTCTCTCAGGGGTGATGAAAAACTGTTTTTT.

This rearrangement joins TRBV30 to TRBJ1-1; 12 bases are a match to TRBD1. The CDR3 length is 15 residues. Germline CDR1 GTSNPN, CDR2 SVGIG (reference sequence). J was trimmed by 5 bases and V by 3 bases; bases with no gene match: 7. The CDR3 DNA reads as TGTGCCTGGAGGACCGGGACAGGGGGCTTTACTGAAGCTTTCTTT. It translates to CAWRTGTGGFTEAFF.

The chain has TRBV27 and TRBJ1-2, with TRBD1 identical over 7 bases. J gave up 3 bases and V 4 bases, and 2 bases lay outside the gene matches. This CDR3 comprises 13 residues. CDR1 MNHEY and CDR2 SMNVEV come from the germline V gene (reference sequence). The CDR3 is CASSSGTDYGYTF. Here the CDR3 DNA reads TGTGCCAGCAGTTCGGGGACAGACTATGGCTACACCTTC.

The chain recombines TRBV28 with TRBJ2-4, with 9 positions matching TRBD1. The CDR3 consists of 12 residues. V gave up 11 bases and J gave up 6 bases; unmatched junction bases: 5. CDR1 MDHEN and CDR2 SYDVKM come from the germline V gene. The chain's CDR3 is CASRTGANIQYF. The CDR3 nucleotides read TGTGCCTCCCGGACAGGGGCAAACATTCAGTACTTC. Using reference TRBV28 and TRBJ2-4 for the parts outside the CDR3, the full variable domain is DVKVTQSSRYLVKRTGEKVFLECVQDMDHENMFWYRQDPGLGLRLIYFSYDVKMKEKGDIPEGYSVSREKKERFSLILESASTNQTSMYLCASRTGANIQYFGAGTRLSVL.

The rearrangement joins TRBV5-4 to TRBJ2-1; 11 bases agree with TRBD2. Trimming cost V 0 bases and J 8 bases; bases outside gene matches: 4. The CDR3 is 15 residues long. Looked up from germline, CDR1 is SGHNT and CDR2 is YYREEE (reference sequence). CDR3 bases: TGTGCCAGCAGCTTGGGTAGCGGGGGGGCGTATGAGCAGTTCTTC. Protein product: CASSLGSGGAYEQFF.

CDR3 amino acids: CASSLEGPPQHF. The CDR3 DNA reads as TGTGCCAGCAGCTTAGAGGGTCCGCCCCAGCATTTT. The chain links TRBV11-2 to TRBJ1-5, with unresolved D. Germline CDR1 SGHAT, CDR2 FQNNGV. The CDR3 totals 12 residues. V was clipped by 0 bases and J by 9 bases, with 6 bases between them. Filled out from reference TRBV11-2 and TRBJ1-5, the complete variable domain reads EAGVAQSPRYKIIEKRQSVAFWCNPISGHATLYWYQQILGQGPKLLIQFQNNGVVDDSQLPKDRFSAERLKGVDSTLKIQPAKLEDSAVYLCASSLEGPPQHFGDGTRLSIL.

The rearrangement uses TRBV4-3 and TRBJ2-7, with 7 positions matching TRBD1. CDR1 is LGHNA and CDR2 is YSLEER in the germline V gene. CDR3 length: 15 residues. V trimming: 1 base; J trimming: 3 bases; junction bases outside the gene matches: 6. The CDR3 is CASSQAHRGYYEQYF. The CDR3 bases are TGCGCCAGCAGCCAAGCCCACAGGGGATACTACGAGCAGTACTTC.

DNA of the CDR3: TGTGCCAGCAGTGAAGGGGGTAGGGAAAAACTGTTTTTT. This encodes CASSEGGREKLFF. The chain uses TRBV2 and TRBJ1-4; D remains ambiguous. Trimming shortened V by 1 base and J by 8 bases, and 8 bases separated the two germline ends. CDR3 length: 13 residues. The germline CDR1 and CDR2 sequences are SNHLY and FYNNEI.

The chain couples TRBV3-1 (or the pseudogene TRBV3-2) to TRBJ1-5, with D possibly matching TRBD1 (5 bases). The CDR3 contains 17 residues. Germline V CDR1 and CDR2: LGHDT, YNNKEL (reference sequence). The ends were cut back, 0 bases at V and 1 base at J, with 13 bases in the middle. The CDR3 DNA follows: TGTGCCAGCAGCCAAGAATGGGGGGGAGGGAGCAATCAGCCCCAGCATTTT. It is translated as CASSQEWGGGSNQPQHF.

In this sample, this clone turned up once. The V and J genes are TRBV18 and TRBJ2-7; D might be TRBD2 (5 bases). Trimming removed 6 bases at V and 4 bases at J, with 16 bases between. This CDR3 is built from 14 residues. Germline V CDR1 and CDR2: KGHSH, LQKENI. Here the CDR3 reads CASSTDTGSYEQYF. The CDR3 region has the DNA TGTGCCAGCTCTACCGATACGGGAAGTTACGAGCAGTACTTC.

This clone was detected only once. The V and J genes are TRBV9 and TRBJ1-4, with TRBD1 identical over 7 bases. This CDR3 spans 16 amino acids. Per the germline V gene, CDR1 is SGDLS and CDR2 is YYNGEE. The V gene end was trimmed by 3 bases and the J gene end by 5 bases; junction bases not matched to a gene: 10. CDR3 in amino acids: CASSGAPGQRNEKLFF. The CDR3 DNA reads as TGTGCCAGCAGCGGAGCGCCGGGACAGAGGAATGAAAAACTGTTTTTT.

V gene TRBV10-3 combines with J gene TRBJ1-4; D perhaps matches TRBD1 (5 bases). This CDR3 spans 13 amino acids. Germline V gives CDR1 ENHRY, CDR2 SYGVKD. The V gene lost 5 bases and the J gene lost 8 bases, with 12 bases spanning the gap. CDR3 sequence reads: CAISTGLGEKLFF. CDR3 bases: TGTGCCATCAGTACAGGATTAGGGGAAAAACTGTTTTTT.

This clone was detected once. The chain links TRBV7-9 to TRBJ2-2; no definite D call. This CDR3 is 15 amino acids long. The germline gives CDR1 SEHNR, CDR2 FQNEAQ (reference sequence). V was shortened by 1 base and J by 4 bases, with 10 bases between the two germline ends. The CDR3 sequence is CASSLGDLFTGELFF. The CDR3 coding sequence is TGTGCCAGCAGCTTAGGCGATCTCTTCACCGGGGAGCTGTTTTTT. Complete variable domain (other parts from reference TRBV7-9 and TRBJ2-2): DTGVSQNPRHKITKRGQNVTFRCDPISEHNRLYWYRQTLGQGPEFLTYFQNEAQLEKSRLLSDRFSAERPKGSFSTLEIQRTEQGDSAMYLCASSLGDLFTGELFFGEGSRLTVL.